This T cell receptor beta chain was documented in a study of molecular identifiers for immune sequencing clone quantification. CDR1 is SQVTM, CDR2 ANQGSEA, per germline. Trimming took 1 base from V and 4 from J; bases not matched to a gene: 4. The CDR3 contains 14 residues. The table lists this clonotype with a few counts. CD8+CD4-CCR7+CD45RA+ cells were sorted as naive CD8 T cells. MiXCR, applied by TCRdb to the PCR reads, yields one record per CDR3 protein. Among around 470,000 distinct CDR3 sequences listed, about 26% were seen once. This receptor was obtained from a human donor in good health. Some libraries in this study had Jurkat cell RNA spiked in. J is TRBJ1-2 and V is TRBV29-1, with TRBD1 matching 9 bases. The sequenced material came from naive CD8+ T cells from blood, with Jurkat cell RNA spiked in. Sample subset: FACS-sorted CD8+CD4-CCR7+CD45RA+ naive T cells. The CDR3 region has the DNA TGCAGCGTTGAAGGGGGACAGGGCCCCTATGGCTACACCTTC. This codes for CSVEGGQGPYGYTF.